A single sample is the source of the 8 T cell receptor beta chains below, sequenced in a study of T cell repertoires in cytomegalovirus infection. TCRdb re-called the reads through MiXCR, storing one row per CDR3 protein. Among more than 150,000 distinct CDR3 sequences listed, roughly 19% were seen once. Sequenced input: PBMCs. The receptors here all came from a human donor in good health (CMV status not recorded). Some clones in this sample may be carry-over from other donors' samples.

This clonotype was recorded at least ten times. The CDR3 DNA sequence: TGTGCCAGCAGTTTAAGGGACCTACCAAATCAGCCCCAGCATTTT. It codes for CASSLRDLPNQPQHF. The J gene is TRBJ1-5, the V gene TRBV7-2; TRBD1 might be the D (5 bases). The CDR3 is 15 residues long. Trimming removed 6 bases at V and 4 bases at J, with 16 bases between. The germline V gene encodes CDR1 SGHTA and CDR2 FQGNSA.

This clonotype was observed at least ten times. The rearrangement uses TRBV7-2 and TRBJ1-2; unclear D gene. Germline values: CDR1 SGHTA, CDR2 FQGNSA. This CDR3 is built from 13 residues. V was pared by 1 base and J by 2 bases, with 5 bases between. The CDR3 spells CASSLEVNYGYTF. For the CDR3, the DNA is TGTGCCAGCAGCTTAGAAGTCAACTATGGCTACACCTTC.

V usage is TRBV5-1 and J usage is TRBJ2-7; 7 positions agree with TRBD1. The germline V gene has CDR1 SGHRS and CDR2 YFSETQ. The CDR3 length is 14 residues. With V trimmed by 4 bases and J by 3 bases, 7 bases remained unmatched. The CDR3 here is CASSKDRTNYEQYF. DNA of the CDR3: TGCGCCAGCAGCAAGGACAGGACCAACTACGAGCAGTACTTC.

The table lists this clonotype with a few counts. The chain links TRBV25-1 to TRBJ1-1; D is ambiguous. The V end was cut by 6 bases, the J end by 0 bases, with 8 bases between. This CDR3 is built from 13 residues. Germline values: CDR1 MGHDK, CDR2 SYGVNS. In DNA, the CDR3 is TGTGCCAGCAGGTACGGCATGAACACTGAAGCTTTCTTT. It is translated as CASRYGMNTEAFF.

In this sample, this clonotype turned up a few times. The rearrangement joins TRBV7-9 to TRBJ1-1; unclear D gene. CDR1 SEHNR and CDR2 FQNEAQ come from the germline V gene (reference sequence). Trimming pared 1 base from V and 1 base from J, leaving 13 bases between. The CDR3 consists of 16 residues. This CDR3 reads CASSLVRGAGNTEAFF. DNA of the CDR3: TGTGCCAGCAGCTTAGTTCGCGGCGCCGGGAACACTGAAGCTTTCTTT.

The chain couples TRBV5-3 to TRBJ1-1; TRBD1 is a possible D gene (5 bases). TRBV5-3 is given ORF status, its function remaining uncertain. V was trimmed by 8 bases and J by 0 bases, leaving 20 bases between them. The CDR3 extends over 16 amino acids. The CDR3, as DNA: TGTGCCAGCTGCTTTACCCAGGGTCTCATGAACACTGAAGCTTTCTTT. This sequence encodes CASCFTQGLMNTEAFF.

CDR3 region: CASSSYRDRDGYTF. CDR3 DNA: TGTGCCAGCAGCTCTTACCGGGACAGGGATGGCTACACCTTC. This chain joins TRBV7-4 and TRBJ1-2; the match to TRBD1 covers 9 bases. The germline V gene encodes CDR1 SGHVT and CDR2 SQSDAQ. There are 14 residues in the CDR3. V lost 4 bases to trimming and J lost 6 bases; unmatched junction nucleotides: 6.

This sequence joins TRBV7-9 and TRBJ1-1, with D perhaps TRBD1 (5 bases). V lost 6 bases and J 0 bases, leaving 8 bases between the germline ends. Germline V CDR1 and CDR2: SEHNR, FQNEAQ (reference sequence). This CDR3 has 13 amino acids. The CDR3 sequence: CASRGLLNTEAFF. Written as DNA, the CDR3 is TGTGCCAGCAGGGGGCTTCTGAACACTGAAGCTTTCTTT.